This T cell receptor beta chain was documented in a study of CD4+ T cells in melanoma. Germline values: CDR1 MDHEN, CDR2 SYDVKM. The CDR3 is 14 residues long. The V end was cut by 3 bases, the J end by 5 bases, with 14 bases between. This clone is a singleton in its sample. Its target is not known. The repertoire was sequenced with immunoSEQ multiplex PCR; TCRdb's copy has only in-frame clones and lacks some. Here the sample spans some 110,000 clones, about 90% being singletons. Study-wide results and limits: CD8+ T cell, macrophage and B cell function reportedly correlated with neoantigen-specific CD4+ T cells. Reportedly, melanoma neoantigen-specific CD4+ T cells showed varied differentiation states.

The V and J genes are TRBV28 and TRBJ2-7; D possibly corresponds to TRBD2 (5 bases). The material sequenced was peripheral blood. The receptor was isolated from a human donor with melanoma. CDR3 protein: CASSFPIKGDEQYF. CDR3 in DNA: TGTGCCAGCAGTTTCCCGATCAAGGGAGACGAGCAGTACTTC.